The rows below give T cell receptor beta chains drawn from one sample of a study of cytomegalovirus exposure and HLA in healthy donors. Using immunoSEQ multiplex PCR, the repertoire was profiled, and TCRdb retains in-frame clones only, with some absent. The table lists some 170,000 clones, 70% to 85% of them singletons. Sequenced material: PBMCs. The receptors originated from a human donor in good health. The CDR3 runs from the conserved cysteine through the conserved F or W. The D gene is left open where the match is weak. Size is omitted from some rows. Given values are once, few, many or a class for expanded clones.

clone_size | j_call | v_call | d_call | cdr3_aa | cdr3_nt
. | TRBJ2-7 | TRBV5-1 | . | CASRPDRTTLSSYEQYF | TGCGCCAGCAGACCGGACAGAACTACCCTCAGCTCCTACGAGCAGTACTTC
. | TRBJ2-7 | TRBV30 | . | CAWSVLWPSSYEQYF | TGTGCCTGGAGTGTGTTGTGGCCTAGCAGCTACGAGCAGTACTTC
. | TRBJ2-3 | TRBV9 | . | CASSVLRSTDTQYF | TGTGCCAGCAGCGTACTCCGGAGCACAGATACGCAGTATTTT
few | TRBJ2-1 | TRBV9 | TRBD1 | CASSLPGQVTTEQFF | TGTGCCAGCAGCCTTCCGGGACAGGTTACAACCGAGCAGTTCTTC
. | TRBJ2-5 | TRBV7-3 | TRBD2 | CASSPTGTRQETQYF | TGTGCCAGCAGCCCGACCGGGACTAGGCAAGAGACCCAGTACTTC
few | TRBJ1-1 | TRBV7-2 | . | CASSQIMNTEAFF | TGTGCCAGCAGCCAGATCATGAACACTGAAGCTTTCTTT
once | TRBJ2-7 | TRBV11-2 | . | CASSLAPTGPSYEQYF | TGTGCCAGCAGCTTAGCCCCGACAGGTCCTTCCTACGAGCAGTACTTC
few | TRBJ1-4 | TRBV5-5 | TRBD1 | CASSSRQGVRTNEKLFF | TGTGCCAGCAGCTCCAGACAGGGGGTGCGAACTAATGAAAAACTGTTTTTT
. | TRBJ1-6 | TRBV7-9 | . | CASSLVGGYNSPLHF | TGTGCCAGCAGCTTAGTAGGGGGCTATAATTCACCCCTCCACTTT
few | TRBJ1-1 | TRBV7-2 | . | CASSLSPGDTEAFF | TGTGCCAGCAGCTTATCCCCAGGGGACACTGAAGCTTTCTTT
. | TRBJ2-7 | TRBV9 | TRBD2 | CASSATSGGAYEQYF | TGTGCCAGCAGCGCAACTAGCGGGGGAGCCTACGAGCAGTACTTC
. | TRBJ1-2 | TRBV4-1 | . | CASSQERTDGGYTF | TGCGCCAGCAGCCAAGAAAGGACAGACGGGGGCTACACCTTC
once | TRBJ1-2 | TRBV5-4 | TRBD1 | CASRPDRGNYGYTF | TGTGCCAGCAGACCGGACAGGGGTAACTATGGCTACACCTTC
. | TRBJ1-1 | TRBV6-5 | TRBD1 | CASSYGGTGNTEAFF | TGTGCCAGCAGTTACGGGGGGACAGGGAACACTGAAGCTTTCTTT
once | TRBJ2-7 | TRBV7-9 | . | CASSLVGQGTVEQYF | TGTGCCAGCAGCTTAGTTGGCCAGGGAACCGTCGAGCAGTACTTC
few | TRBJ2-2 | TRBV7-3 | TRBD2 | CASSLGLAGGTGELFF | TGTGCCAGCAGCTTAGGACTAGCGGGGGGGACCGGGGAGCTGTTTTTT
once | TRBJ2-5 | TRBV18 | TRBD1 | CASSPPAGGLKETQYF | TGTGCCAGCTCACCACCTGCAGGGGGCCTAAAAGAGACCCAGTACTTC
. | TRBJ1-1 | TRBV7-8 | TRBD1 | CASSRDRGRDTEAFF | TGTGCCAGCAGCCGGGACAGGGGGCGCGACACTGAAGCTTTCTTT
. | TRBJ1-3 | TRBV29-1 | TRBD1 | CSVGDRAGNTIYF | TGCAGCGTTGGGGACAGGGCAGGAAACACCATATATTTT
. | TRBJ2-3 | TRBV29-1 | TRBD1 | CSVDRGQGDTQYF | TGCAGCGTCGACAGGGGGCAGGGGGATACGCAGTATTTT
few | TRBJ1-5 | TRBV19 | TRBD1 | CASSSGTGLLNQPQHF | TGTGCCAGTAGTTCGGGGACAGGCTTGCTGAATCAGCCCCAGCATTTT
. | TRBJ2-7 | TRBV4-3 | TRBD1 | CASSQDNPRDRIPPAYEQYF | TGCGCCAGCAGCCAAGATAACCCCCGGGACAGGATCCCGCCAGCCTACGAGCAGTACTTC
. | TRBJ2-5 | TRBV30 | . | CAWGGDQETQYF | TGTGCCTGGGGAGGGGACCAAGAGACCCAGTACTTC
. | TRBJ1-1 | TRBV5-1 | . | CASSLDRGMATEAFF | TGCGCCAGCAGCTTGGACCGGGGTATGGCCACTGAAGCTTTCTTT
few | TRBJ2-6 | TRBV5-1 | . | CASSGSGAGANVLTF | TGCGCCAGCAGCGGCTCGGGGGCTGGGGCCAACGTCCTGACTTTC
. | TRBJ1-1 | TRBV7-2 | TRBD1 | CASSPITGLGQGFTEAFF | TGTGCCAGCAGCCCTATAACAGGTTTGGGACAGGGTTTCACTGAAGCTTTCTTT
. | TRBJ1-1 | TRBV7-9 | . | CASSSTVATEAFF | TGTGCCAGCAGCTCCACAGTTGCTACTGAAGCTTTCTTT
. | TRBJ2-5 | TRBV5-4 | . | CASSFSGRGGETQYF | TGTGCCAGCAGCTTCTCCGGGCGGGGCGGAGAGACCCAGTACTTC
few | TRBJ1-2 | TRBV6-5 | . | CASIKDSRNYGYTF | TGTGCCAGCATAAAGGACAGCCGCAACTATGGCTACACCTTC
few | TRBJ1-1 | TRBV5-4 | . | CASSLGVHQNTEAFF | TGTGCCAGCAGCTTGGGTGTACACCAGAACACTGAAGCTTTCTTT
. | TRBJ2-5 | TRBV7-9 | . | CASSPRGETQYF | TGTGCCAGCAGCCCCCGGGGAGAGACCCAGTACTTC
. | TRBJ1-5 | TRBV10-3 | TRBD1 | CAISEDRAPNQPQHF | TGTGCCATCAGTGAAGACAGGGCCCCCAATCAGCCCCAGCATTTT
. | TRBJ2-3 | TRBV5-1 | . | CASSQWGGTDTQYF | TGCGCCAGCAGCCAGTGGGGGGGCACAGATACGCAGTATTTT
. | TRBJ2-7 | TRBV9 | TRBD2 | CASSSRGGPQNEQYF | TGTGCCAGCAGCTCCCGCGGGGGGCCCCAGAATGAGCAGTACTTC
. | TRBJ2-5 | TRBV10-3 | . | CAISESQGETQYF | TGTGCCATCAGTGAGTCCCAGGGGGAGACCCAGTACTTC
. | TRBJ2-7 | TRBV7-8 | . | CASSPLRDEQYF | TGTGCCAGCAGCCCCTTGCGGGACGAGCAGTACTTC
. | TRBJ2-7 | TRBV5-1 | TRBD2 | CASRDSGGSYEQYF | TGCGCCAGCAGAGATAGCGGGGGCTCCTACGAGCAGTACTTC
. | TRBJ1-5 | TRBV9 | . | CASSVNTDSNQPQHF | TGTGCCAGCAGCGTAAACACCGATAGCAATCAGCCCCAGCATTTT
. | TRBJ1-5 | TRBV19 | TRBD1 | CASSIFRGKNQPQHF | TGTGCCAGTAGTATATTCAGGGGGAAAAATCAGCCCCAGCATTTT
. | TRBJ2-3 | TRBV6-6 | TRBD2 | CASSYAGGSPDTQYF | TGTGCCAGCAGTTACGCGGGGGGGTCCCCAGATACGCAGTATTTT
. | TRBJ2-7 | TRBV13 | TRBD2 | CASSLLTSGVYEQYF | TGTGCCAGCAGCTTGTTGACTAGCGGGGTCTACGAGCAGTACTTC
. | TRBJ1-1 | TRBV19 | . | CASSMGGFTEAFF | TGTGCCAGTAGTATGGGAGGGTTCACTGAAGCTTTCTTT
few | TRBJ1-1 | TRBV21-1 | . | CASSNGGLMNTEAFF | TGTGCCAGCAGCAATGGCGGCCTTATGAACACTGAAGCTTTCTTT
few | TRBJ2-7 | TRBV30 | TRBD1 | CAWSVGTGRYEQYF | TGTGCCTGGTCGGTGGGGACAGGGAGGTACGAGCAGTACTTC
. | TRBJ2-7 | TRBV6-5 | . | CATGRGLDEQYF | TGTGCCACCGGTAGGGGTTTGGACGAGCAGTACTTC